This T cell receptor beta chain comes out of a study of blood T cell repertoires in COVID-19. The authors' processing: Estimation of nucleated cell counts was performed using reference gene primer amplification. Data came from immunoSEQ multiplex PCR; TCRdb stores just in-frame clones and leaves some out. D and trimming come from the DNA, and the V and J calls and clone size come from that table. The data contain 450,000 or so clones, over 85% of them seen just once; the ten biggest clones take up roughly 0.84%. This CDR3 is 17 amino acids long. Deletions cut 4 bases from V and 5 bases from J, with 24 bases between. In germline, CDR1 is SGHRS, CDR2 YFSETQ.

The J gene is TRBJ2-5, the V gene TRBV5-1; D unresolved. This TCR was recovered from a man aged 18 to 35 with COVID-19, enrolled during active disease. Sequenced sample: peripheral blood. The CDR3 sequence: CASSPASYPFRGETQYF. The CDR3 DNA reads as TGCGCCAGCAGCCCAGCCTCATATCCTTTCCGAGGCGAGACCCAGTACTTC.